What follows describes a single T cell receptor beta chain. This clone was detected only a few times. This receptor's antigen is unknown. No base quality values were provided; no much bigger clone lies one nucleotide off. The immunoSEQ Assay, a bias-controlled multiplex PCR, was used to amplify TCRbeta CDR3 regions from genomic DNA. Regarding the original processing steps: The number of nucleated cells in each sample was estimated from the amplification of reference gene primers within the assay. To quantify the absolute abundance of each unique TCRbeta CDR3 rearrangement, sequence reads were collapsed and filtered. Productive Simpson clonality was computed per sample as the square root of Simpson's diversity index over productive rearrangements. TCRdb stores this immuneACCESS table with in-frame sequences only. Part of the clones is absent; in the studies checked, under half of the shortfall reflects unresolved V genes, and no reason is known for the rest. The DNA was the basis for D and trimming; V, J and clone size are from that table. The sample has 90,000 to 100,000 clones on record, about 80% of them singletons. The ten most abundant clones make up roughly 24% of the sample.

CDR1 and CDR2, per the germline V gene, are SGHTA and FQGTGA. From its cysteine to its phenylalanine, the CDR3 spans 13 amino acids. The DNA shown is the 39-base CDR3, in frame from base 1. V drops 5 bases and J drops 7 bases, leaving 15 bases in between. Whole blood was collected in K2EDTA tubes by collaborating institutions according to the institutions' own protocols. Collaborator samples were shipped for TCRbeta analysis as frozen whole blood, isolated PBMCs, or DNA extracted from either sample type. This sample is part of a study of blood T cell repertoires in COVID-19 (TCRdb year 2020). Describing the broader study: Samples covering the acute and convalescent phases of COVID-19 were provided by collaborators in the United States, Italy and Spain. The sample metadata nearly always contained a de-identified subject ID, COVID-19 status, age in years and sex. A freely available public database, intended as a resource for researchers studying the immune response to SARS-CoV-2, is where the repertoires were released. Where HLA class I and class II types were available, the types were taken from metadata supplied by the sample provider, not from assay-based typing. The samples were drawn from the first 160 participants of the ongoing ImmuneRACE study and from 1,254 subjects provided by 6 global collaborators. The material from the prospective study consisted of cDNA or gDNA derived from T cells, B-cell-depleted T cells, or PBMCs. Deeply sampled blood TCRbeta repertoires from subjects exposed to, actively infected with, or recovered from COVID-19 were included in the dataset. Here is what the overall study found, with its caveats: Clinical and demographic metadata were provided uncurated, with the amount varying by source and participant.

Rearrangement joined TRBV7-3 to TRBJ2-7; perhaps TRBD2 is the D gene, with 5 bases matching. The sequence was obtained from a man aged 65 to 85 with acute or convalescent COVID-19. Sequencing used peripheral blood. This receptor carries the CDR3 CASSEPGFWEQYF. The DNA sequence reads TGTGCCAGCAGCGAACCGGGGTTTTGGGAGCAGTACTTC.